This TCR beta chain was observed in a study of shared clonotypes between healthy human individuals. Findings and limits, study-wide: Limitation of the genetic and exposure-history diversity represented came from the few donors. A handful of donors had roughly 5.2% of their naive CD4 clonotypes in common.

This clone appeared a single time. What it binds is unknown. The method was immunoSEQ multiplex PCR; TCRdb's version includes in-frame clones alone and lacks a portion of them. This sample carries about 2.3 million clones, 92% of them seen once, and the ten largest clones take 0.37%. Germline V gives CDR1 SGHVS, CDR2 FQNEAQ. This CDR3 spans 16 amino acids. Trimming stripped 1 base from V and 4 bases from J, with 14 bases between. Each of the donors was a healthy adult who was HIV-negative and had not had a recent acute infection or vaccination. The genes are TRBV7-8 and TRBJ2-1; possibly TRBD1 or TRBD2 for D (5 bases each). Sequencing was performed on naive CD4+ T cells from PBMCs. The subset denotes: CD45RA+ positively selected. The sequence was collected from a man aged 18-30 years in good health. Some clones in this sample may be carry-over from other donors' samples. CDR3 in amino acids: CASSLEWGSLYNEQFF. Written as DNA, the CDR3 is TGTGCCAGCAGCTTAGAGTGGGGGTCCCTTTACAATGAGCAGTTCTTC.